This T cell receptor (beta chain) was documented in a study of blood T cell repertoires in COVID-19. Study-level background: Researchers got acute and convalescent COVID-19 samples from the United States, Italy and Spain. T cells, B-cell-depleted T cells, or PBMCs provided the cDNA or gDNA that served as material.

Original processing notes: Amplifying reference gene primers gave estimates of nucleated cell counts. Assay: immunoSEQ multiplex PCR; the TCRdb copy retains only in-frame clones and omits some. V, J and clone size were drawn from that table, and D and trimming were deduced from the DNA. The repertoire holds over 250,000 clones, approximately 86% seen once, with 1% in the top ten. Between the trimmed V and J ends, which lost 5 bases and 1 base, there was a span of 4 bases. Germline-derived CDR1 and CDR2 are SGHRS and YFSETQ. CDR3 size: 11 residues. The V and J genes are TRBV5-1 and TRBJ2-7; D is undetermined. This receptor was identified in a woman in her 30s who had recovered from COVID-19. Sequences were obtained from PBMCs or T cells enriched from blood (not recorded which). CDR3 in amino acids: CASRESYEQYF. CDR3 coding DNA: TGCGCCAGCAGGGAGTCCTACGAGCAGTACTTC.